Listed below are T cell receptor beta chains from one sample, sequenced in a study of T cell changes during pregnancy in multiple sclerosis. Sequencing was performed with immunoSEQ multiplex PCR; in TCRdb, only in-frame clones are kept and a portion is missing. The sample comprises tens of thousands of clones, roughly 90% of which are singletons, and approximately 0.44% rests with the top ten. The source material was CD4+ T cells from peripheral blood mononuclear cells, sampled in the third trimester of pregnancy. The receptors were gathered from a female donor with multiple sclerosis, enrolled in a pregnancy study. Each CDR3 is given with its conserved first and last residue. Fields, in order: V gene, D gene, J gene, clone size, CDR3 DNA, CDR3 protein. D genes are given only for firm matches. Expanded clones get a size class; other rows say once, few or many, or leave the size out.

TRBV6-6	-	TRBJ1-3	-	TGTGCCAGCAGTCCTGGCAGAATAAACTCTGGAAACACCATATATTTT	CASSPGRINSGNTIYF
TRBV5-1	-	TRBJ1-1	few	TGCGCCAGCAGCTTGGATAGGACAGACGAAGCTTTCTTT	CASSLDRTDEAFF
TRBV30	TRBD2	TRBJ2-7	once	TGTGCCTGGAGTACCCTAGCGGGAACGTACGAGCAGTACTTC	CAWSTLAGTYEQYF
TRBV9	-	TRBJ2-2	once	TGTGCCAGCAGCGTGACTATAAGAATCGGGGAGCTGTTTTTT	CASSVTIRIGELFF
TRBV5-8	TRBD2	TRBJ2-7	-	TGTGCCAGCAGCCAAGGGACTAGCGGGAGGAAGTTGGGCGAGCAGTACTTC	CASSQGTSGRKLGEQYF
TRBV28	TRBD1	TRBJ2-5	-	TGTGCCAGCAGTTTAGCAGGGGGTGGGACCCAGTACTTC	CASSLAGGGTQYF
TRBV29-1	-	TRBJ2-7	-	TGCAGCGTTGGAAAACAGGGCATCTACGAGCAGTACTTC	CSVGKQGIYEQYF
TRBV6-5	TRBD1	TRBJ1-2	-	TGTGCCAGCAGTTACAGACAGGGCGACTATGGCTACACCTTC	CASSYRQGDYGYTF
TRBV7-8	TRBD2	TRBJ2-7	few	TGTGCCAGCAGCTTAGGAACTAGCGGGAGCCCATCCCAGATACGCGAGCAGTACTTC	CASSLGTSGSPSQIREQYF
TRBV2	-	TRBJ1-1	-	TGTGCCAGCACAAGAGGGGGGGTACAGAACACTGAAGCTTTCTTT	CASTRGGVQNTEAFF
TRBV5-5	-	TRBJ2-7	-	TGTGCCAGCAGCCCCTTGCCTCGGAGCTCCTACGAGCAGTACTTC	CASSPLPRSSYEQYF
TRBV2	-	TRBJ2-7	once	TGTGCCAGCAGCCGAGGAGCCTACGAGCAGTACTTC	CASSRGAYEQYF
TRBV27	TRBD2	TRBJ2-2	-	TGTGCCAGCAGTTTCGTGCTAGCGGGAGGAACCGGGGAGCTGTTTTTT	CASSFVLAGGTGELFF
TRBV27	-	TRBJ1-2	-	TGTGCCAGCTTATCCTTGCGGGGAGACGGCTACACCTTC	CASLSLRGDGYTF
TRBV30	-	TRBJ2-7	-	TGTGCCTGGAGACGGTACTCCTACGAGCAGTACTTC	CAWRRYSYEQYF